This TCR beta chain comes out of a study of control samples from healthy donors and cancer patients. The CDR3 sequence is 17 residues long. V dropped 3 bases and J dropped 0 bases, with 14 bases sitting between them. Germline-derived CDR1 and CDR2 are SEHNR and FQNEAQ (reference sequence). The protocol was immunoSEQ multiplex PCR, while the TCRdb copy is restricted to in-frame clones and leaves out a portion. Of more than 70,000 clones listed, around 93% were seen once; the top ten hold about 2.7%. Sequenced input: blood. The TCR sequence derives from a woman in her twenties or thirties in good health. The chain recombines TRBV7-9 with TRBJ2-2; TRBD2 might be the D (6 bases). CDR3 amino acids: CASSFDRDFTNTGELFF. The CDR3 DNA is TGTGCCAGCAGCTTTGACCGGGACTTCACGAACACCGGGGAGCTGTTTTTT.